A single sample gave rise to the 24 T cell receptor beta chains below, sequenced in a study of breast tumors, draining lymph nodes, adjacent tissues. Breast cancer patients provided tissue from their axillary draining lymph nodes. From the multiplex PCR reads, TCRdb called clonotypes with MiXCR, one entry per CDR3 protein. The sample comprises around 150,000 distinct CDR3 sequences, about 30% of which are singletons, and 2% to 2.5% rests with the top ten. The sequencing sample was made of axillary lymph node tissue. These receptors came from a female donor with breast cancer. Some clones in this sample may be carry-over from other donors' samples.

This clonotype was observed many times. The chain joins TRBV4-2 to TRBJ2-5; TRBD1 matches at 8 bases. The CDR3 runs 15 residues. CDR1 and CDR2 from the germline V gene are LGHNA and YNFKEQ. With V trimmed by 1 base and J by 1 base, 2 bases remained unmatched. The CDR3 loop is CASSQGTGFQETQYF. DNA for the CDR3: TGTGCCAGCAGCCAAGGGACAGGGTTCCAAGAGACCCAGTACTTC.

About this clonotype itself: The junction does not match germline at one end; this may be a read error. V gene TRBV5-1 combines with J gene TRBJ2-6, with D perhaps TRBD1 (6 bases). The germline V gene has CDR1 SGHRS and CDR2 YFSETQ. This CDR3 is built from 14 residues. The CDR3, as DNA: TGCGCCAGCAGCTTATCATCGGGACATGACACTGAAGCTTTC. Protein: CASSLSSGHDTEAF.

This clonotype came up many times. A read error may explain this, as a much larger clone is one base away. V is TRBV6-6 and J is TRBJ2-7; D possibly corresponds to TRBD1 (5 bases). Germline values: CDR1 MNHNY, CDR2 SVGAGI (reference sequence). Trimming shortened V by 5 bases and J by 5 bases, and 25 bases separated the two germline ends. The CDR3 length is 17 residues. In DNA, the CDR3 is TGTGCCAGCAGTCAGGCCGATGTGGGCAGGGCTGAAAACGAGCAGTACGTC. It codes for CASSQADVGRAENEQYV.

This clonotype was counted at least ten times. This chain uses TRBV5-1 with TRBJ2-3; tentatively, D is TRBD2 (6 bases). In germline, CDR1 is SGHRS, CDR2 YFSETQ. V was shortened by 5 bases and J by 1 base, with 11 bases between the two germline ends. CDR3 size: 14 residues. CDR3 sequence (DNA): TGCGCCAGCAGGCCGACTAGTGGCACAGATACGCAGTATTTT. It yields the protein CASRPTSGTDTQYF.

This clonotype was detected ten times or more. This chain links TRBV19 with TRBJ1-4, with D perhaps TRBD1 (6 bases). The germline CDR1 and CDR2 sequences are LNHDA and SQIVND (reference sequence). The V and J ends lost 5 bases and 0 bases respectively, with 13 bases between them. This CDR3 has 16 amino acids. CDR3 protein: CASSVTGDSTNEKLFF. CDR3 nucleotides: TGTGCCAGTAGTGTGACAGGAGATTCAACTAATGAAAAACTGTTTTTT. Together with reference TRBV19 and TRBJ1-4, the CDR3 gives the full variable domain: DGGITQSPKYLFRKEGQNVTLSCEQNLNHDAMYWYRQDPGQGLRLIYYSQIVNDFQKGDIAEGYSVSREKKESFPLTVTSAQKNPTAFYLCASSVTGDSTNEKLFFGSGTQLSVL.

A word on this clonotype: The germline gene is not matched at one end of the junction; a read error may be the cause. The gene calls are TRBV6-4 and TRBJ1-1; no firm D call. Germline values: CDR1 MRHNA, CDR2 SNTAGT. This CDR3 has 14 amino acids. The CDR3 coding sequence is TGTGCCAGCAGTCACTCGAGCCGGGGCACTGAAGCTTTCTTT. Its protein is CASSHSSRGTEAFF.

This clonotype was found once. The rearrangement joins TRBV10-3 to TRBJ1-3; the D gene is possibly TRBD1 (5 bases). Between the trimmed V and J ends, which lost 8 bases and 2 bases, there was a span of 16 bases. Germline V gene lookup returns CDR1 ENHRY and CDR2 SYGVKD. This CDR3 has 15 amino acids. The DNA of the CDR3 is TGTGCCATCGGACGGCGGCAGGGCGCTGGAAACACCATATATTTT. Amino acids: CAIGRRQGAGNTIYF.

Ten or more counts support this clonotype. V gene TRBV20-1 combines with J gene TRBJ1-2; D ambiguous. The CDR3 is made up of 14 amino acids. Trimming took 2 bases from V and 4 from J, leaving 14 bases between them. The germline V gene has CDR1 DFQATT and CDR2 SNEGSKA (reference sequence). In DNA form, the CDR3 reads TGCAGTGCTAGACATGTCGGGAAGACCTATGGCTACACCTTC. Protein: CSARHVGKTYGYTF.

In nucleotides, the CDR3 is TGTGCCAGCAGTCTTAGCGGGAGTTCAGATACGCAGTATTTT. Amino acids: CASSLSGSSDTQYF. This chain uses TRBV12-3 or TRBV12-4 with TRBJ2-3; TRBD2 agrees at 9 bases. CDR3 length equals 14 residues. V shed 5 bases and J 4 bases; nucleotides not matched to a gene: 4.

The chain combines TRBV29-1 with TRBJ2-5; 7 bases line up with TRBD1. CDR1 is SQVTM and CDR2 is ANQGSEA in the germline V gene. The trim removed 3 bases at V and 4 bases at J, leaving 8 bases unmatched. The CDR3 runs 14 residues. The CDR3 reads CSVDSTGKAETQYF. The CDR3 nucleotides read TGCAGCGTTGATTCGACAGGGAAGGCAGAGACCCAGTACTTC. Using reference TRBV29-1 and TRBJ2-5 for the parts outside the CDR3, the full variable domain is SAVISQKPSRDICQRGTSLTIQCQVDSQVTMMFWYRQQPGQSLTLIATANQGSEATYESGFVIDKFPISRPNLTFSTLTVSNMSPEDSSIYLCSVDSTGKAETQYFGPGTRLLVL.

This clonotype appeared many times. This rearrangement joins TRBV7-8 to TRBJ2-1; unclear D gene. Germline CDR1 SGHVS, CDR2 FQNEAQ. The V end lost 8 bases, the J end lost 0 bases, and 11 bases lay between the germline ends. The CDR3 has 14 residues. The CDR3 here is CASATRSSYNEQFF. The CDR3 DNA is TGTGCCAGCGCGACCCGCAGCTCCTACAATGAGCAGTTCTTC. Supplemented by reference TRBV7-8 and TRBJ2-1, the full variable domain reads GAGVSQSPRYKVAKRGQDVALRCDPISGHVSLFWYQQALGQGPEFLTYFQNEAQLDKSGLPSDRFFAERPEGSVSTLKIQRTQQEDSAVYLCASATRSSYNEQFFGPGTRLTVL.

With respect to this clonotype: In this CDR3 the conserved last residue, phenylalanine or tryptophan, is missing, so a read error is likely. It is unclear where the CDR3 begins or ends on the DNA, so no DNA is shown, and the CDR3 is as TCRdb lists it. This chain links TRBV19 with TRBJ2-3; the DNA was not compared with TRBD1, the D call given in the table. Germline V gene data show CDR1 as LNHDA and CDR2 as SQIVND (reference sequence). Including both end residues, the CDR3 is 12 amino acids long. This CDR3 is CASSMGDRQLNY.

This clonotype was seen many times. V usage is TRBV4-1 and J usage is TRBJ1-2, with D unresolved. Germline loops: CDR1 MGHRA, CDR2 YSYEKL. The CDR3 covers 15 residues. Trimming stripped 4 bases from V and 8 bases from J, with 20 bases between. The CDR3: CASSLDPPTPYGYTF. In DNA, the CDR3 is TGCGCCAGCAGCCTGGACCCGCCCACTCCATACGGCTACACCTTC.

The sample holds many counts of this clonotype. The CDR3 nucleotides read TGTGCCAGCAGCTTAGTTAGGGGGGGCGTTAATGAGCAGTTCTTC. Its protein product is CASSLVRGGVNEQFF. This sequence joins TRBV7-8 and TRBJ2-1, with a possible D match to TRBD2 (7 bases). The CDR3 consists of 15 residues. From germline, CDR1 is SGHVS and CDR2 FQNEAQ. V shed 1 base and J shed 7 bases, with 14 bases lying between them.

This clonotype was counted ten times or more. The CDR3, as DNA: TGTGCCAGCAGCCAAGTGCTAGCGGGGGACACCGGGGAGCTGTTTTTT. Protein: CASSQVLAGDTGELFF. This rearrangement joins TRBV7-3 to TRBJ2-2; 10 nucleotides line up with TRBD2. The CDR3 extends over 16 amino acids. Looked up from germline, CDR1 is SGHTA and CDR2 is FQGTGA. The junction had 6 bases not matched to a gene; V was cut back by 5 bases and J by 3 bases.

This clonotype has at least ten counts. Germline is not matched at one junction end, which may reflect a read error. The chain employs TRBV6-4 and TRBJ1-2; D unresolved. The CDR3 is 16 amino acids. The germline CDR1 and CDR2 sequences are MRHNA and SNTAGT. CDR3 sequence reads: CASSHSLDIPLYGYTF. CDR3 sequence (DNA): TGTGCCAGCAGTCACTCGCTCGACATTCCCCTCTATGGCTACACCTTC.

About this clonotype: With a much larger clone just one base away, this may be a read error. The final CDR3 position lacks the conserved phenylalanine or tryptophan, pointing to a likely read error. V is TRBV27 and J is TRBJ2-7; D gene ambiguous. The CDR3 loop spans 14 amino acids. V shed 3 bases and J shed 5 bases, with 14 bases lying between them. CDR1 and CDR2 from the germline V gene are MNHEY and SMNVEV (reference sequence). The CDR3 DNA follows: TGTGCCAGCAGTTTCAACGGACCCCCAGACGAGCAGTACCTC. Translation gives CASSFNGPPDEQYL.

In this sample, this clonotype turned up many times. This chain links TRBV6-1 with TRBJ2-7, with D uncertain. Germline CDR1 and CDR2: MNHNS and SASEGT. V lost 4 bases and J 2 bases, leaving 9 bases between the germline ends. This CDR3 comprises 13 residues. CDR3 residues: CASSVGFTYEQYF. DNA of the CDR3: TGTGCCAGCAGTGTGGGATTTACCTACGAGCAGTACTTC.

This clonotype was picked up many times. The V gene is TRBV20-1, the J gene TRBJ1-5, with TRBD1 as a possible D gene (5 bases). This CDR3 is 14 amino acids long. Germline V lookup: CDR1 DFQATT, CDR2 SNEGSKA (reference sequence). V dropped 4 bases and J dropped 0 bases, with 10 bases sitting between them. CDR3 sequence reads: CSANSGLSNQPQHF. CDR3 in DNA: TGCAGTGCTAACTCGGGGCTTAGCAATCAGCCCCAGCATTTT.

Note on this clonotype: A much bigger clone sits one base away, suggesting this may be a read error. The chain carries TRBV18 and TRBJ2-3, with unresolved D. Trimming stripped 0 bases from V and 4 bases from J, with 5 bases between. The CDR3 consists of 13 residues. Germline CDR1 KGHSH, CDR2 LQKENI. The CDR3: CASSPPVADTQYF. CDR3 DNA: TGTGCCAGCTCACCACCGGTCGCAGATACGCAGTATTTT.

This clonotype was observed at least ten times. This chain connects TRBV18 to TRBJ1-6; a possible D gene is TRBD1 (5 bases). Trimming shortened V by 4 bases and J by 6 bases, and 10 bases separated the two germline ends. Looked up from germline, CDR1 is KGHSH and CDR2 is LQKENI. This CDR3 comprises 14 residues. CDR3 nucleotide sequence: TGTGCCAGCTCACGGGGGACGGCTAATTCACCCCTCCACTTT. The encoded protein is CASSRGTANSPLHF.

This clonotype came up many times. V gene TRBV3-1 combines with J gene TRBJ1-2, with D unresolved. The V gene lost 2 bases and the J gene lost 5 bases, with 6 bases spanning the gap. Germline V gene data show CDR1 as LGHDT and CDR2 as YNNKEL (reference sequence). This CDR3 comprises 12 residues. CDR3 coding DNA: TGTGCCAGCAGCCAACGGGTGTATGGCTACACCTTC. Residues: CASSQRVYGYTF.

In its sample, this clonotype was seen many times. This sequence joins TRBV10-3 and TRBJ2-5, with TRBD1 as a possible D gene (5 bases). CDR3 length equals 15 residues. V shed 0 bases and J shed 5 bases, with 13 bases lying between them. Looked up from germline, CDR1 is ENHRY and CDR2 is SYGVKD. The CDR3 nucleotides read TGTGCCATCAGTGAGTCGGACATCGACTGGGAGACCCAGTACTTC. Its protein product is CAISESDIDWETQYF.

This clonotype was observed many times. The CDR3 DNA reads as TGTGCCAGTCTCCTCCGGACAGTCCAAGAGACCCAGTACTTC. It is translated as CASLLRTVQETQYF. This chain joins TRBV2 and TRBJ2-5; possible D gene TRBD1, 6 bases. The ends were cut back, 9 bases at V and 1 base at J, with 15 bases in the middle. CDR3 size: 14 residues. CDR1 and CDR2 from the germline V gene are SNHLY and FYNNEI.